This TCR beta chain was sequenced during a study of shared clonotypes between healthy human individuals. The overall study: With ages of 18 to 49, the donors were a couple of women and three men.

TCRdb's table, derived via immunoSEQ multiplex PCR, lists solely in-frame clones and lacks some. There are a few million clones in the sample; roughly nine tenths occur only once, and around 0.14% lies in the top ten. Concerning this clone: Its antigen is unknown.

From germline, CDR1 is KGHSH and CDR2 LQKENI. This CDR3 is 18 amino acids long. V lost 3 bases and J lost 5; bases outside the gene matches: 8. Findings and caveats of the study: The rarefaction results pointed to incomplete sorted-subset sequencing despite large depth. Across four donors, naive CD4 shared around 5.3%, naive CD8 over 3%, memory CD4 2% to 2.5%, memory CD8 0.4% to 0.5%.

This chain connects TRBV18 to TRBJ2-2; 14 bases agree with TRBD2. The sequencing input was naive CD4+ T cells sorted from blood. Stated subset: CD45RA+ positively selected. The source is a man between 18 and 29 years old in good health. CDR3 in amino acids: CASSPGLAGGLRTGELFF. The DNA of the CDR3 is TGTGCCAGCTCACCTGGACTAGCGGGAGGCCTCCGGACCGGGGAGCTGTTTTTT. Variable domain in full (rest from reference TRBV18 and TRBJ2-2): NAGVMQNPRHLVRRRGQEARLRCSPMKGHSHVYWYRQLPEEGLKFMVYLQKENIIDESGMPKERFSAEFPKEGPSILRIQQVVRGDSAAYFCASSPGLAGGLRTGELFFGEGSRLTVL.